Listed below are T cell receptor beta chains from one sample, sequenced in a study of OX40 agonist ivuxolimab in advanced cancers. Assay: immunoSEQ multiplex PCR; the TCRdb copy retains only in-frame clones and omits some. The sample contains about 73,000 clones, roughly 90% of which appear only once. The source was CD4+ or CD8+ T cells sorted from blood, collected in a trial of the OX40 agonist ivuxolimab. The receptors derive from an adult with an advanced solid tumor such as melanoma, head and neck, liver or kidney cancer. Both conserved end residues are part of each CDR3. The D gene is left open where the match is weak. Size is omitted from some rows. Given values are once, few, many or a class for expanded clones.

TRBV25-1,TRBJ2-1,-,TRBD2,CASSESTSGRFEQFF,TGTGCCAGCAGTGAGTCGACTAGCGGGAGGTTTGAGCAGTTCTTC
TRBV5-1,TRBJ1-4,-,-,CASSLQGRTEKLFF,TGCGCCAGCAGCTTACAGGGCCGGACTGAAAAACTGTTTTTT
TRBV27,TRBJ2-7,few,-,CASSLTSGLPAYEQYF,TGTGCCAGCAGTTTAACATCAGGGCTTCCGGCCTACGAGCAGTACTTC
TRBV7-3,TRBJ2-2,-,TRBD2,CASSPMGGYTGELFF,TGTGCCAGCAGCCCCATGGGGGGGTACACCGGGGAGCTGTTTTTT
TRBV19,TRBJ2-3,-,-,CASSIGGPGTDTQYF,TGTGCCAGTAGTATAGGAGGGCCGGGAACAGATACGCAGTATTTT
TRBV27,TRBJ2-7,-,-,CASSLELGNEQYF,TGTGCCAGCAGTTTAGAATTGGGGAACGAGCAGTACTTC
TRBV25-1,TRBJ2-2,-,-,CASSATGYTGELFF,TGTGCCAGCAGCGCCACAGGGTACACCGGGGAGCTGTTTTTT
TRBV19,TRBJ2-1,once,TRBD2,CASSIGGRAYNGQFF,TGTGCCAGTAGTATTGGCGGGAGGGCCTACAATGGGCAGTTCTTC
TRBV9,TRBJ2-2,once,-,CASSVRTLQNSGELFF,TGTGCCAGCAGCGTTAGGACGCTACAGAACAGCGGGGAGCTGTTTTTT
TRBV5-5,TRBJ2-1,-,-,CASSYSDRNEQFF,TGTGCCAGCAGCTATTCGGATCGCAATGAGCAGTTCTTC
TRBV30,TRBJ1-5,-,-,CAWSVLAGRQPQHF,TGTGCCTGGAGTGTACTGGCAGGGAGGCAGCCCCAGCATTTT
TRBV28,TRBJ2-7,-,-,CASSPQYEQYF,TGTGCCAGCAGTCCGCAGTACGAGCAGTACTTC
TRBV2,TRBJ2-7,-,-,CASRQSDYSYEQYF,TGTGCCAGCAGGCAAAGCGACTACTCCTACGAGCAGTACTTC
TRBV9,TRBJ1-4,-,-,CASSVAIQGEEKLFF,TGTGCCAGCAGCGTAGCTATACAGGGAGAGGAGAAACTGTTTTTT
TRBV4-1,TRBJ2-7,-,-,CASSQQVQTYEQYF,TGCGCCAGCAGCCAACAGGTACAAACCTACGAGCAGTACTTC
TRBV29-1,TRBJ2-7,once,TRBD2,CSVVVGGPYEQYF,TGCAGCGTTGTAGTGGGAGGGCCCTACGAGCAGTACTTC
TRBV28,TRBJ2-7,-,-,CASSLEIATEQYF,TGTGCCAGCAGTTTAGAAATAGCTACCGAGCAGTACTTC
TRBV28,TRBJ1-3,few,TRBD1,CASSPGAGGTGNTIYF,TGTGCCAGCAGTCCGGGAGCAGGGGGGACTGGAAACACCATATATTTT
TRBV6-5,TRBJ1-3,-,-,CASSYNRLSGNTIYF,TGTGCCAGCAGTTACAACAGGCTCTCTGGAAACACCATATATTTT
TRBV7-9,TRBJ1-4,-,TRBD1,CASSPGQGVNEKLFF,TGTGCCAGCAGCCCAGGACAGGGGGTCAATGAAAAACTGTTTTTT
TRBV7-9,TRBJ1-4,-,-,CASSQKATNEKLFF,TGTGCCAGCAGCCAGAAAGCAACTAATGAAAAACTGTTTTTT
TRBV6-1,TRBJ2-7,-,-,CASSEDPRTLSYEQYF,TGTGCCAGCAGTGAAGATCCGAGGACACTGTCCTACGAGCAGTACTTC
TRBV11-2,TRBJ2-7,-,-,CASSLDGQGYEQYF,TGTGCCAGCAGCTTAGATGGGCAGGGTTACGAGCAGTACTTC
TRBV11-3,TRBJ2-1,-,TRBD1,CASSTRQGWEQFF,TGTGCCAGCAGCACCCGACAGGGATGGGAGCAGTTCTTC
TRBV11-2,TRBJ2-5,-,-,CASSPFRELRETQYF,TGTGCCAGCAGCCCGTTCCGGGAGCTCAGAGAGACCCAGTACTTC
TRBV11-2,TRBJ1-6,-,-,CASSLTGQDNSPLHF,TGTGCCAGCAGCTTAACGGGACAAGATAATTCACCCCTCCACTTT
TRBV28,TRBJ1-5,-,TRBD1,CASSHRQGKVFNQPQHF,TGTGCCAGCAGTCATCGACAGGGGAAGGTATTCAATCAGCCCCAGCATTTT
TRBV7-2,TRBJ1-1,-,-,CASSLLQANTEAFF,TGTGCCAGCAGCTTATTACAAGCGAACACTGAAGCTTTCTTT
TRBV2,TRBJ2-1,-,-,CASSEGGTPRRNNEQFF,TGTGCCAGCAGTGAAGGGGGGACTCCTCGAAGGAACAATGAGCAGTTCTTC
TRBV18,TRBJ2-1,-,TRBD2,CASSPLAGRYEQFF,TGTGCCAGCTCACCTCTAGCGGGACGGTATGAGCAGTTCTTC
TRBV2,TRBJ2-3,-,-,CASSRQGQTDTQYF,TGTGCCAGCAGCAGACAAGGCCAGACAGATACGCAGTATTTT
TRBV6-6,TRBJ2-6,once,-,CATLGVSGANVLTF,TGTGCCACGCTCGGGGTCTCTGGGGCCAACGTCCTGACTTTC
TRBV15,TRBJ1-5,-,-,CATRGPPHQPQHF,TGTGCCACCCGAGGCCCTCCCCATCAGCCCCAGCATTTT
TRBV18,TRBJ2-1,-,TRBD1,CASSPPRTGIRNEQFF,TGTGCCAGCTCACCACCTAGGACAGGGATTAGGAATGAGCAGTTCTTC
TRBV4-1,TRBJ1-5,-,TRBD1,CASSQAILPTDRVQPQHF,TGCGCCAGCAGCCAAGCCATATTGCCCACTGACAGGGTACAGCCCCAGCATTTT
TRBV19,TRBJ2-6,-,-,CASAASGANVLTF,TGTGCCAGTGCGGCATCTGGGGCCAACGTCCTGACTTTC
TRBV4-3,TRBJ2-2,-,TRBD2,CASSQDRGGNTGELFF,TGCGCCAGCAGCCAGGACCGGGGGGGGAACACCGGGGAGCTGTTTTTT
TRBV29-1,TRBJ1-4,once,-,CSVVSDATNEKLFF,TGCAGCGTAGTCAGCGATGCAACTAATGAAAAACTGTTTTTT
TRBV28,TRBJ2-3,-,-,CASSLVVDTDTQYF,TGTGCCAGCAGTTTGGTAGTAGACACAGATACGCAGTATTTT
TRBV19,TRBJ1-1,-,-,CASSIQGIGLGRTEAFF,TGTGCCAGTAGTATCCAGGGGATTGGTTTAGGTAGGACTGAAGCTTTCTTT
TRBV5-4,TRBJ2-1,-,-,CASSLRASSYNEQFF,TGTGCCAGCAGCTTGCGGGCGAGCTCCTACAATGAGCAGTTCTTC
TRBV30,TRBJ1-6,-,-,CAWSGGPYSYNSPLHF,TGTGCCTGGAGTGGGGGGCCGTACTCCTATAATTCACCCCTCCACTTT
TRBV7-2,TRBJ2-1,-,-,CASSLGRGRDEQFF,TGTGCCAGCAGCTTAGGAAGGGGCCGGGATGAGCAGTTCTTC
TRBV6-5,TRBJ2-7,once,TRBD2,CASSISPTSGYEQYF,TGTGCCAGCAGCATCTCGCCGACTAGCGGGTACGAGCAGTACTTC
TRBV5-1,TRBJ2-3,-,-,CASSPQSSTDTQYF,TGCGCCAGCAGCCCCCAGAGCAGCACAGATACGCAGTATTTT
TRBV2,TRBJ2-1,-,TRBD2,CASRVGTSRYNEQFF,TGTGCCAGCAGAGTGGGGACTAGCAGATACAATGAGCAGTTCTTC
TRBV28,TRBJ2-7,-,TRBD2,CASRKGGRASYEQYF,TGTGCCAGCAGGAAGGGCGGGAGGGCCTCCTACGAGCAGTACTTC
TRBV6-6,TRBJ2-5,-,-,CASIKQENQETQYF,TGTGCCAGCATAAAACAGGAAAATCAAGAGACCCAGTACTTC
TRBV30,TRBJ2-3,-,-,CAWSVQGRKDTQYF,TGTGCCTGGAGTGTTCAGGGGCGCAAAGATACGCAGTATTTT
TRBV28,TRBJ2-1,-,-,CASTPRRQTYNEQFF,TGTGCCAGCACCCCCCGGCGTCAGACCTACAATGAGCAGTTCTTC